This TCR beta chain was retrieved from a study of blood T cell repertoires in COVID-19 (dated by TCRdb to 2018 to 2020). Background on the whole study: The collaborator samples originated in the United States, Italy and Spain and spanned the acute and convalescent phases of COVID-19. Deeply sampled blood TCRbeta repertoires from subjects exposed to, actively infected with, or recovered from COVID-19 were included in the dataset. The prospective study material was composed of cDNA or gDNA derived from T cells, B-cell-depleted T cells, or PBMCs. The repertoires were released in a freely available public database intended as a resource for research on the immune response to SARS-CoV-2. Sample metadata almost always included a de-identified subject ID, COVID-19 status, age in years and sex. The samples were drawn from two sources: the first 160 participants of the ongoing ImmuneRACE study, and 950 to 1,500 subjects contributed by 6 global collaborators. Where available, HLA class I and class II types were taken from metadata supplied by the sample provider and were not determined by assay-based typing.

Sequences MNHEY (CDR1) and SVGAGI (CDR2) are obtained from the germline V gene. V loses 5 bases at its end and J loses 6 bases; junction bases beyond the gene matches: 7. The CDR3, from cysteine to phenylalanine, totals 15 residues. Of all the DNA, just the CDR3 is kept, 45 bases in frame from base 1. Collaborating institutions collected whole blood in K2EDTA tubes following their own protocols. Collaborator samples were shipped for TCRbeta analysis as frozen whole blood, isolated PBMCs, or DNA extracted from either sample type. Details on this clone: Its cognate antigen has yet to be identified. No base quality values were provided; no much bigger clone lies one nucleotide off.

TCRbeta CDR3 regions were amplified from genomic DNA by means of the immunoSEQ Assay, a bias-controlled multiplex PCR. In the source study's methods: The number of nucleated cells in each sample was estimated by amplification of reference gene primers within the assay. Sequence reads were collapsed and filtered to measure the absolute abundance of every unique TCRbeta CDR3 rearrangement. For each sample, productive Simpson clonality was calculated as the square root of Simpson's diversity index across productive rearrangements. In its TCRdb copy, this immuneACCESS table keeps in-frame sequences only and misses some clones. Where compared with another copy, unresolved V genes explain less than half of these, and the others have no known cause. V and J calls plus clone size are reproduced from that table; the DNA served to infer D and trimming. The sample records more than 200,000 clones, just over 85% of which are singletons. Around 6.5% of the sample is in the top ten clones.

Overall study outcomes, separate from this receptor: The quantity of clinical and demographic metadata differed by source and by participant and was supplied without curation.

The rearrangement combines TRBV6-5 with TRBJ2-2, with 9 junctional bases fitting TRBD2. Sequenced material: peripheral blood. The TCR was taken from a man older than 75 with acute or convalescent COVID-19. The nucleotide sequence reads TGTGCCAGCAGTCCTGGACTAGCGACCGCCGGGGAGCTGTTTTTT. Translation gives CASSPGLATAGELFF.